A single sample gave rise to the 14 T cell receptor beta chains below, sequenced in a study of T cell repertoires in cytomegalovirus infection. TCRdb re-called the reads with MiXCR, one entry per CDR3 protein. The sample shows 450,000 to 600,000 distinct CDR3 sequences, about 10% of them seen only once. The specimen sequenced was PBMCs. Source of these receptors: a human donor in good health (CMV status not recorded). Some clones in this sample may be carry-over from other donors' samples.

This clonotype was counted many times. V and J are TRBV12-3 or TRBV12-4 and TRBJ1-5; D might be TRBD1 (6 bases). V lost 3 bases to trimming and J lost 6 bases, with 9 bases between them. The CDR3 sequence is 13 residues long. Here the CDR3 reads CASSLGASQPQHF. CDR3 in DNA: TGTGCCAGCAGTTTGGGGGCGTCTCAGCCCCAGCATTTT.

This clonotype was observed a handful of times. The rearrangement uses TRBV28 and TRBJ2-7; D perhaps matches TRBD2 (6 bases). Germline V gene sequence: CDR1 MDHEN, CDR2 SYDVKM. The CDR3 is 13 residues long. The CDR3 protein is CATQDGLPYEQYF. The CDR3 DNA sequence: TGTGCTACCCAAGATGGACTACCCTACGAGCAGTACTTC.

This clonotype was picked up many times. The chain has TRBV7-9 and TRBJ2-5; 9 positions agree with TRBD1. The germline V gene has CDR1 SEHNR and CDR2 FQNEAQ (reference sequence). The CDR3 sequence is 18 residues long. V lost 5 bases and J lost 4; bases outside the gene matches: 17. The chain's CDR3 is CASSPGTGSWIQGETQYF. CDR3 coding DNA: TGTGCCAGCAGCCCCGGGACAGGGAGTTGGATCCAGGGAGAGACCCAGTACTTC.

This clonotype was observed many times. This chain connects TRBV3-1 to TRBJ1-1; TRBD1 matches 7 bases. The CDR3 runs 16 residues. Germline lookup yields CDR1 LGHDT and CDR2 YNNKEL (reference sequence). The ends lost 2 bases at V and 2 bases at J; junction bases unmatched: 8. The CDR3 sequence: CASSQTGQVVNTEAFF. CDR3 bases: TGTGCCAGCAGCCAAACTGGACAGGTGGTAAACACTGAAGCTTTCTTT.

The table lists this clonotype with many counts. The rearrangement joins TRBV9 to TRBJ2-7; 14 nucleotides agree with TRBD2. Trimming at V came to 3 bases and at J to 6 bases, leaving 8 bases not matched to a gene. The germline V gene has CDR1 SGDLS and CDR2 YYNGEE. The CDR3 totals 16 residues. The CDR3 loop reads CASSGRAGTSGSEQYF. The CDR3, as DNA: TGTGCCAGCAGCGGCCGGGCCGGGACTAGCGGGAGCGAGCAGTACTTC. The variable domain in full, with the rest retrieved from reference TRBV9 and TRBJ2-7, is DSGVTQTPKHLITATGQRVTLRCSPRSGDLSVYWYQQSLDQGLQFLIQYYNGEERAKGNILERFSAQQFPDLHSELNLSSLELGDSALYFCASSGRAGTSGSEQYFGPGTRLTVT.

On this clonotype itself: This sequence may be a read error, since a much larger clone differs from it by one base. This CDR3 is missing its conserved last phenylalanine or tryptophan, likely due to a read error. The chain carries TRBV6-6 and TRBJ1-6; unclear D gene. The CDR3 loop spans 14 amino acids. CDR1 and CDR2 from the germline V gene are MNHNY and SVGAGI (reference sequence). V dropped 4 bases and J dropped 5 bases, with 9 bases sitting between them. CDR3 region: CASSLDRNNSPLHI. The CDR3, as DNA: TGTGCCAGCAGTTTAGACCGCAATAATTCACCCCTCCACATT.

This clonotype was seen a handful of times. The V and J genes are TRBV25-1 and TRBJ1-2, with 8 bases matching TRBD1. J was trimmed by 3 bases and V by 8 bases; bases with no gene match: 8. Germline V gene sequence: CDR1 MGHDK, CDR2 SYGVNS. The CDR3 covers 14 residues. CDR3 DNA sequence: TGTGCCAGCCAAGGACAGGGAGGATACTATGGCTACACCTTC. Translating gives CASQGQGGYYGYTF.

This clonotype was counted many times. The J gene is TRBJ1-1, the V gene TRBV5-1; no definite D call. Trimming removed 0 bases from V and 1 base from J, with 10 bases in between. The CDR3 is 15 amino acids. CDR1 is SGHRS, CDR2 YFSETQ, per germline. The CDR3 here is CASSLAGGGNTEAFF. The CDR3 DNA follows: TGCGCCAGCAGCTTGGCGGGAGGCGGGAACACTGAAGCTTTCTTT.

This rearrangement joins TRBV20-1 to TRBJ1-2; D is ambiguous. The germline V gene encodes CDR1 DFQATT and CDR2 SNEGSKA (reference sequence). The CDR3 has 10 amino acids. Trimming stripped 8 bases from V and 4 bases from J, with 8 bases between. CDR3 DNA sequence: TGCAGTCCTTACAGCTATGGCTACACCTTC. This sequence encodes CSPYSYGYTF.

This clonotype has ten or more counts. This chain joins TRBV7-2 and TRBJ1-6; D unclear. Trimming left V 5 bases short and J 14 bases short, with 13 bases between. The CDR3 sequence is 12 residues long. Germline V gene sequence: CDR1 SGHTA, CDR2 FQGNSA. CDR3 residues: CASSLLDRALHF. The CDR3 DNA sequence: TGTGCCAGCAGCCTCCTCGATAGGGCCCTCCACTTT.

This clonotype was seen more than once but under ten times. The V and J genes are TRBV6-5 and TRBJ2-7; D not resolved. From germline, CDR1 is MNHEY and CDR2 SVGAGI. The CDR3 length is 15 residues. Trimming removed 4 bases at V and 0 bases at J, with 13 bases between. CDR3 sequence: CASSSQRLSSYEQYF. The DNA of the CDR3 is TGTGCCAGCAGTTCGCAACGATTAAGCTCCTACGAGCAGTACTTC.

This clonotype was seen only a few times. The J gene is TRBJ1-2, the V gene TRBV6-6; no reliable D call. With 4 bases removed from V and 4 bases from J, the gap between germline ends came to 10 bases. Germline CDR1 reads MNHNY; CDR2 reads SVGAGI (reference sequence). The CDR3 extends over 13 amino acids. The CDR3 coding sequence is TGTGCCAGCAGTTCAGCCGGTCGCTATGGCTACACCTTC. Translation gives CASSSAGRYGYTF.

The chain has TRBV12-3 or TRBV12-4 and TRBJ1-1; no definite D call. The V gene lost 10 bases and the J gene lost 1 base, with 13 bases spanning the gap. The CDR3 covers 13 residues. The chain's CDR3 is CANIIQENTEAFF. The CDR3 region has the DNA TGTGCCAACATAATACAAGAGAACACTGAAGCTTTCTTT.

This clonotype came up many times. The V and J genes are TRBV7-9 and TRBJ1-1; D is unresolved. Trimming took 5 bases from V and 1 from J, leaving 8 bases between them. This CDR3 spans 13 amino acids. Germline V CDR1 and CDR2: SEHNR, FQNEAQ (reference sequence). The CDR3 sequence is CASSAGENTEAFF. Written as DNA, the CDR3 is TGTGCCAGCAGCGCGGGAGAGAACACTGAAGCTTTCTTT. The full variable domain, rest sourced from reference TRBV7-9 and TRBJ1-1, is DTGVSQNPRHKITKRGQNVTFRCDPISEHNRLYWYRQTLGQGPEFLTYFQNEAQLEKSRLLSDRFSAERPKGSFSTLEIQRTEQGDSAMYLCASSAGENTEAFFGQGTRLTVV.